A single sample is the source of the 32 T cell receptor beta chains below, sequenced in a study of blood T cell repertoires in COVID-19. The table came from immunoSEQ multiplex PCR; TCRdb's copy has only in-frame clones and leaves some out. The profile shows some 200,000 clones, 80% to 95% of them singletons. Input material: peripheral blood. Receptor source: a man aged 50 to 59 with acute or convalescent COVID-19.

This chain connects TRBV9 to TRBJ2-3; 7 bases fit TRBD2. CDR3 length: 16 residues. CDR1 SGDLS and CDR2 YYNGEE come from the germline V gene. V dropped 2 bases and J dropped 3; count of bases not matched to a gene: 9. The CDR3 spells CASSVGGRAVTDTQYF. DNA of the CDR3: TGTGCCAGCAGCGTTGGTGGGAGGGCCGTAACAGATACGCAGTATTTT.

The chain joins TRBV5-1 to TRBJ2-1, with 10 bases matching TRBD1. The CDR3 extends over 15 amino acids. The germline CDR1 and CDR2 sequences are SGHRS and YFSETQ. Trimming at V came to 4 bases and at J to 9 bases, leaving 10 bases not matched to a gene. The CDR3 DNA is TGCGCCAGCAGCACAGACAGGGGGCTAAACGGTGAGCAGTTCTTC. Translating gives CASSTDRGLNGEQFF.

The V call is TRBV9, the J call TRBJ2-7; 7 bases line up with TRBD1. Germline V gene sequence: CDR1 SGDLS, CDR2 YYNGEE. The CDR3 spans 14 residues. V shed 3 bases and J 3 bases; nucleotides not matched to a gene: 6. This CDR3 is CASSGTGRYYEQYF. As DNA, the CDR3 is TGTGCCAGCAGCGGGACAGGAAGATACTACGAGCAGTACTTC.

The gene calls are TRBV11-2 and TRBJ2-1, with TRBD1 as a possible D gene (5 bases). The ends were cut back, 0 bases at V and 4 bases at J, with 13 bases in the middle. In germline, CDR1 is SGHAT, CDR2 FQNNGV. The CDR3 loop spans 16 amino acids. The CDR3 protein is CASSLDRVPGYNEQFF. CDR3 nucleotides: TGTGCCAGCAGCTTAGACAGGGTCCCTGGTTACAATGAGCAGTTCTTC.

The chain employs TRBV4-1 and TRBJ2-1; 7 bases map to TRBD2. The germline gives CDR1 MGHRA, CDR2 YSYEKL. Unmatched junction bases numbered 13, after V lost 3 bases and J lost 5 bases. The CDR3 is 17 residues long. CDR3 sequence: CASSQNLAETRHNEQFF. The CDR3 DNA is TGCGCCAGCAGCCAGAATCTAGCGGAGACGAGGCACAATGAGCAGTTCTTC.

The chain uses TRBV6-5 and TRBJ1-2, with a possible D match to TRBD1 (6 bases). The V gene's germline CDR1 is MNHEY and CDR2 SVGAGI. The CDR3 is 12 amino acids. The V end lost 7 bases, the J end lost 4 bases, and 10 bases lay between the germline ends. CDR3 sequence: CASTRGGYGYTF. Written as DNA, the CDR3 is TGTGCCAGCACGAGGGGGGGCTATGGCTACACCTTC.

This clone was observed a handful of times. Other nucleotide sequences from this sample produce the same CDR3. This chain connects TRBV2 to TRBJ1-3; no definite D call. V was trimmed by 6 bases and J by 2 bases, leaving 5 bases between them. The CDR3 sequence is 12 residues long. Germline values: CDR1 SNHLY, CDR2 FYNNEI. CDR3 bases: TGTGCCAGCAGACAGACTGGAAACACCATATATTTT. Translation gives CASRQTGNTIYF. Full variable domain (missing parts from reference TRBV2 and TRBJ1-3): EPEVTQTPSHQVTQMGQEVILRCVPISNHLYFYWYRQILGQKVEFLVSFYNNEISEKSEIFDDQFSVERPDGSNFTLKIRSTKLEDSAMYFCASRQTGNTIYFGEGSWLTVV.

This rearrangement joins TRBV7-2 to TRBJ1-4, with 9 bases matching TRBD1. Unmatched junction bases numbered 6, after V lost 5 bases and J lost 8 bases. The CDR3 extends over 14 amino acids. Germline assignment: CDR1 SGHTA and CDR2 FQGNSA. CDR3 sequence reads: CASSPRTGAEKLFF. CDR3 in DNA: TGTGCCAGCAGCCCAAGGACAGGGGCCGAAAAACTGTTTTTT.

This clone occurred once. This chain connects TRBV12-3 or TRBV12-4 to TRBJ1-2; no definite D call. The CDR3 loop spans 13 amino acids. V was trimmed by 3 bases and J by 2 bases, leaving 7 bases between them. The CDR3 is CASSFEGNYGYTF. As DNA, the CDR3 is TGTGCCAGCAGTTTCGAGGGAAACTATGGCTACACCTTC.

This clone came up once. The gene calls are TRBV5-6 and TRBJ2-5; D unclear. Trimming removed 4 bases at V and 5 bases at J, with 12 bases between. Germline V lookup: CDR1 SGHDT, CDR2 YYEEEE. This CDR3 spans 13 amino acids. CDR3 amino acids: CASSTQNQETQYF. CDR3 bases: TGTGCCAGCAGCACCCAAAATCAGGAGACCCAGTACTTC.

The V call is TRBV28, the J call TRBJ1-2, with D perhaps TRBD1 (5 bases). V dropped 5 bases and J dropped 4 bases, with 14 bases sitting between them. The V gene's germline CDR1 is MDHEN and CDR2 SYDVKM. The CDR3 length is 14 residues. The CDR3 loop is CASSTPGGVYGYTF. The DNA for the CDR3 is TGTGCCAGCAGTACCCCGGGGGGGGTCTATGGCTACACCTTC.

The chain combines TRBV7-9 with TRBJ1-2, with D perhaps matching TRBD1 (5 bases). Per the germline V gene, CDR1 is SEHNR and CDR2 is FQNEAQ (reference sequence). CDR3 size: 15 residues. Trimming removed 5 bases at V and 5 bases at J, with 18 bases between. CDR3: CASSPGGRTTYGYTF. CDR3 DNA: TGTGCCAGCAGCCCCGGAGGGAGGACAACTTATGGCTACACCTTC.

The chain couples TRBV5-5 to TRBJ1-3; D remains ambiguous. Trimming shortened V by 2 bases and J by 3 bases, and 6 bases separated the two germline ends. Germline V gene lookup returns CDR1 SGHKS and CDR2 YYEKEE (reference sequence). The CDR3 is 13 residues long. The CDR3: CASSFYGGNTIYF. CDR3 bases: TGTGCCAGCAGCTTCTACGGTGGAAACACCATATATTTT.

The V call is TRBV6-5, the J call TRBJ1-2; possibly TRBD1 for D (6 bases). V was cut by 4 bases and J by 3 bases, with 9 bases left in between. The germline gives CDR1 MNHEY, CDR2 SVGAGI. The CDR3 is made up of 13 amino acids. CDR3 amino acids: CASSFDRYYGYTF. CDR3 nucleotide sequence: TGTGCCAGCAGTTTCGACAGGTACTATGGCTACACCTTC.

In this sample, this clone turned up a few times. The chain joins TRBV2 to TRBJ2-2; 13 nucleotides line up with TRBD2. CDR3 size: 18 residues. Germline-derived CDR1 and CDR2 are SNHLY and FYNNEI. The V and J ends lost 6 bases and 6 bases, in that order; junction bases with no gene match: 13. CDR3 coding DNA: TGTGCCAGCAGCGAACAGAAAGGACTAGCGGGAGTTTCCGGGGAGCTGTTTTTT. Protein product: CASSEQKGLAGVSGELFF.

This clone was counted once. The rearrangement joins TRBV5-1 to TRBJ2-7, with D possibly TRBD1 on 5 matching bases. The CDR3 sequence is 16 residues long. The germline CDR1 and CDR2 sequences are SGHRS and YFSETQ. The V end was cut by 0 bases, the J end by 9 bases, with 22 bases between. CDR3 DNA: TGCGCCAGCAGCTTGGCGGTCCGGACAACTACTACGGGGCAGTACTTC. It codes for CASSLAVRTTTTGQYF.

This clone has only a few counts. The V and J genes are TRBV19 and TRBJ1-1; D is possibly TRBD1 (5 bases). In germline, CDR1 is LNHDA, CDR2 SQIVND (reference sequence). V shed 8 bases and J shed 1 base, with 20 bases lying between them. The CDR3 is 16 amino acids. CDR3 sequence: CASGPVGSGWNTEAFF. CDR3 sequence (DNA): TGTGCCAGTGGGCCCGTTGGGTCAGGGTGGAACACTGAAGCTTTCTTT.

V gene TRBV9 combines with J gene TRBJ1-2; 10 nucleotides align to TRBD1. V shed 4 bases and J 6 bases; nucleotides not matched to a gene: 12. In germline, CDR1 is SGDLS, CDR2 YYNGEE. The CDR3 is made up of 16 amino acids. CDR3 sequence: CASSTYPGGTGDGYTF. In DNA form, the CDR3 reads TGTGCCAGCAGCACCTACCCCGGGGGGACAGGGGATGGCTACACCTTC.

The chain employs TRBV7-2 and TRBJ2-2; D may be TRBD1 (6 bases). Trimming took 5 bases from V and 8 from J, leaving 18 bases between them. CDR1 SGHTA and CDR2 FQGNSA come from the germline V gene. The CDR3 spans 15 residues. The CDR3 reads CASSLFQGLGGELFF. CDR3 nucleotides: TGTGCCAGCAGCCTATTCCAGGGGCTAGGTGGGGAGCTGTTTTTT.

This chain joins TRBV5-1 and TRBJ1-2, with TRBD1 matching 7 bases. The CDR3 consists of 15 residues. Germline V CDR1 and CDR2: SGHRS, YFSETQ. V gave up 4 bases and J gave up 2 bases; unmatched junction bases: 8. In DNA form, the CDR3 reads TGCGCCAGCAGCCCTGGGACAGTTGAAAACTATGGCTACACCTTC. This gives the protein CASSPGTVENYGYTF.

This sequence joins TRBV5-4 and TRBJ1-3, with no clear D. Deletions cut 3 bases from V and 0 bases from J, with 16 bases between. CDR3 length: 17 residues. CDR1 is SGHNT, CDR2 YYREEE, per germline (reference sequence). CDR3 DNA: TGTGCCAGCAGCTCCTCGACAAGCCCCATCTCTGGAAACACCATATATTTT. Encoded protein: CASSSSTSPISGNTIYF.

The V call is TRBV19, the J call TRBJ1-2, with TRBD1 identical over 7 bases. The CDR3 contains 15 residues. Germline CDR1 LNHDA, CDR2 SQIVND (reference sequence). V was clipped by 8 bases and J by 0 bases; unmatched bases: 9. Written as DNA, the CDR3 is TGTGCCAGTTCCCGGGACAGCTTCTCTAACTATGGCTACACCTTC. Translated, it gives CASSRDSFSNYGYTF.

V usage is TRBV30 and J usage is TRBJ1-5; D is perhaps TRBD1 (6 bases). Trimming took off 3 bases at V and 4 bases at J, with 10 bases between the two ends. The CDR3 covers 13 residues. Looked up from germline, CDR1 is GTSNPN and CDR2 is SVGIG (reference sequence). The CDR3 DNA follows: TGTGCCTGGAGCCGCGACAGGAATCAGCCCCAGCATTTT. Translation: CAWSRDRNQPQHF.

The chain has TRBV4-2 and TRBJ1-4; the D is unclear. Trimming shortened V by 4 bases and J by 7 bases, and 13 bases separated the two germline ends. The length of the CDR3 is 14 residues. Germline assignment: CDR1 LGHNA and CDR2 YNFKEQ. The DNA of the CDR3 is TGTGCCAGCAGCCTCCTGGAACACAGTGAAAAACTGTTTTTT. Amino acids: CASSLLEHSEKLFF.

The rearrangement joins TRBV19 to TRBJ2-3; TRBD2 matches at 10 bases. V dropped 1 base and J dropped 4; count of bases not matched to a gene: 17. The germline CDR1 and CDR2 sequences are LNHDA and SQIVND (reference sequence). This CDR3 is 20 amino acids long. CDR3 DNA sequence: TGTGCCAGTAGTATAGTTCGGGTCGGGAGCGGGAGGGCCCTCTCAGATACGCAGTATTTT. Translated: CASSIVRVGSGRALSDTQYF.

The chain carries TRBV11-3 and TRBJ2-2, with D perhaps matching TRBD2 (6 bases). The CDR3 covers 15 residues. V was shortened by 1 base and J by 4 bases, with 10 bases between the two germline ends. The germline CDR1 and CDR2 sequences are SGHNT and YENEEA. DNA of the CDR3: TGTGCCAGCAGCTTAGGGCAGGAGGGCACCGGGGAGCTGTTTTTT. This encodes CASSLGQEGTGELFF.

The chain uses TRBV29-1 and TRBJ2-7, with 9 bases identical to TRBD2. The CDR3 is 15 amino acids. V trimming: 6 bases; J trimming: 3 bases; junction bases outside the gene matches: 12. Germline loops: CDR1 SQVTM, CDR2 ANQGSEA. The CDR3 DNA reads as TGCAGCGTCGTGCCGGGACTAGCCGCCGACTACGAGCAGTACTTC. This sequence encodes CSVVPGLAADYEQYF.

This clone was seen only once. This CDR3 reads CASSFNGGTSTDTQYF. Here the CDR3 DNA reads TGTGCCAGCAGCTTCAATGGCGGTACTAGCACAGATACGCAGTATTTT. The chain combines TRBV7-3 with TRBJ2-3; no clear D. The CDR3 loop spans 16 amino acids. Germline V gene data show CDR1 as SGHTA and CDR2 as FQGTGA. V gave up 3 bases and J gave up 0 bases, with 13 bases separating them.

This sequence joins TRBV5-1 and TRBJ1-1; D ambiguous. CDR1 is SGHRS, CDR2 YFSETQ, per germline. V was trimmed by 3 bases and J by 5 bases, leaving 11 bases between them. This CDR3 spans 13 amino acids. CDR3 sequence: CASSSRGSTEAFF. CDR3 nucleotide sequence: TGCGCCAGCAGCTCACGGGGAAGTACTGAAGCTTTCTTT.

The V and J genes are TRBV6-2 or TRBV6-3 and TRBJ2-3; weak D call: TRBD2 (6 bases). Trimming removed 5 bases at V and 4 bases at J, with 7 bases between. There are 12 residues in the CDR3. Germline-derived CDR1 and CDR2 are MNHEY and SVGEGT. The CDR3 spells CASSLASDTQYF. The CDR3 bases are TGTGCCAGCAGTCTAGCGTCAGATACGCAGTATTTT.

V gene TRBV13 combines with J gene TRBJ2-1; 8 nucleotides line up with TRBD1. V shed 3 bases and J 9 bases; nucleotides not matched to a gene: 1. CDR3 length: 12 residues. The germline CDR1 and CDR2 sequences are PRHDT and FYEKMQ (reference sequence). CDR3 DNA: TGTGCCAGCAGCTTCAGGGGGCGTGAGCAGTTCTTC. It specifies CASSFRGREQFF.

The chain recombines TRBV21-1 with TRBJ1-1. TRBV21-1 is given as a pseudogene. The CDR3 has 14 amino acids. For the CDR3, the DNA is TGTGCCAGCAGCCTCTACCGAAAGAACACTGAAGCTTTCTTT. Amino acids: CASSLYRKNTEAFF.